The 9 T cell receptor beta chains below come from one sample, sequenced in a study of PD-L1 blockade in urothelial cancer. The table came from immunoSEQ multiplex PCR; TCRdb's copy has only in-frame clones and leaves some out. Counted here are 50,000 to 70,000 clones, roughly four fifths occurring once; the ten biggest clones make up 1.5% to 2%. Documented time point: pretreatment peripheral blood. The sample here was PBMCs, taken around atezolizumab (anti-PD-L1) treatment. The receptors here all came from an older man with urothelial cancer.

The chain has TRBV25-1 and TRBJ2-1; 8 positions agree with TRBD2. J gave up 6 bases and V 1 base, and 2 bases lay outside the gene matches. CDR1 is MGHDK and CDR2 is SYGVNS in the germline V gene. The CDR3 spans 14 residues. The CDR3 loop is CASSESREGNEQFF. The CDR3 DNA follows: TGTGCCAGCAGTGAATCCCGGGAGGGCAATGAGCAGTTCTTC.

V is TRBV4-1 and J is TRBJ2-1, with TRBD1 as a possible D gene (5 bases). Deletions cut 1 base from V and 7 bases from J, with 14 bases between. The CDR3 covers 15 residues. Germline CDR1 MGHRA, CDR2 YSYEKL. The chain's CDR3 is CASSQGVRVVNEQFF. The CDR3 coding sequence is TGCGCCAGCAGCCAAGGGGTCAGGGTAGTGAATGAGCAGTTCTTC.

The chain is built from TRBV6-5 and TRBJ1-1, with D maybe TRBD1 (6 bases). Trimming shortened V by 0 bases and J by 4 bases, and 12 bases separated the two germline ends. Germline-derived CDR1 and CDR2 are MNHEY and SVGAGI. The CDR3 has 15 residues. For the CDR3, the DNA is TGTGCCAGCAGTTACTCTGTTGGGGGGGCCACTGAAGCTTTCTTT. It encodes CASSYSVGGATEAFF.

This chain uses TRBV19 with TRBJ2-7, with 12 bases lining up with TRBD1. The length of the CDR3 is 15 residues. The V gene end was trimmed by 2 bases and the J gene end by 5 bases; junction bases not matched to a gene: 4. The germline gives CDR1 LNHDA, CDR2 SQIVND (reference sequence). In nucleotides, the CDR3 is TGTGCCAGTAGTATAAGTGGGACAGGGGGCAACGAGCAGTACTTC. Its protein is CASSISGTGGNEQYF.

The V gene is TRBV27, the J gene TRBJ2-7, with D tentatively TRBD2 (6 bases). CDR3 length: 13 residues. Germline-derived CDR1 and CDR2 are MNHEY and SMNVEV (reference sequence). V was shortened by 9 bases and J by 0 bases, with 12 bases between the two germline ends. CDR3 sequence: CASWGVGSYEQYF. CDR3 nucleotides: TGTGCCAGTTGGGGGGTAGGCTCCTACGAGCAGTACTTC.

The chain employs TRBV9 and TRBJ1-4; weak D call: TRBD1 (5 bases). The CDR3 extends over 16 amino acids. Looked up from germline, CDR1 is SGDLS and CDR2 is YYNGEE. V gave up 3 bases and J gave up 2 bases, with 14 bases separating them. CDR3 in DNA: TGTGCCAGCAGCGGAGAAATAGGGGTGACTAATGAAAAACTGTTTTTT. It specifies CASSGEIGVTNEKLFF.

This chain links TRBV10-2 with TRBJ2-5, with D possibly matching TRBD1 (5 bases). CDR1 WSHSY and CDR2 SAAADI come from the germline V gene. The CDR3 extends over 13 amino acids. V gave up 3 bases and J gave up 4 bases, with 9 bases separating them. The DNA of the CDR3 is TGCGCCAGCAGTGATAGACAGCCAGAGACCCAGTACTTC. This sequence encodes CASSDRQPETQYF.

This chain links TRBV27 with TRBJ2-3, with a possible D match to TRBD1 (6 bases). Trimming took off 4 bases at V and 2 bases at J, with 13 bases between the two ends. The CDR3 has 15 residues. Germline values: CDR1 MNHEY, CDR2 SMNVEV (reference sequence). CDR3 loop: CASSWTALSTDTQYF. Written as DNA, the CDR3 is TGTGCCAGCAGTTGGACAGCGCTCTCCACAGATACGCAGTATTTT.

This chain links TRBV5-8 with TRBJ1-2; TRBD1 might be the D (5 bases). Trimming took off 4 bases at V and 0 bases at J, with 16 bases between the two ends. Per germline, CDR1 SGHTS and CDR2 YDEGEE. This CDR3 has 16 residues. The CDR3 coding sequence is TGTGCCAGCAGCCTACCGGGGGAGGGAACTAACTATGGCTACACCTTC. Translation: CASSLPGEGTNYGYTF. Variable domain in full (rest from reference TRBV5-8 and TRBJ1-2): EAGVTQSPTHLIKTRGQQATLRCSPISGHTSVYWYQQALGLGLQFLLWYDEGEERNRGNFPPRFSGRQFPNYSSELNVNALELEDSALYLCASSLPGEGTNYGYTFGSGTRLTVV.